The 25 T cell receptor beta chains listed next were all sequenced from one sample in a study of blood T cell repertoires in COVID-19. TCRdb's table, derived via immunoSEQ multiplex PCR, lists solely in-frame clones and lacks some. Among 97,000 or so clones listed, 75% to 95% were seen once. Sequenced sample: peripheral blood. These receptors were collected from a middle-aged man with acute or convalescent COVID-19.

The rearrangement uses TRBV14 and TRBJ2-5; TRBD1 matches 7 bases. This CDR3 has 18 residues. Germline loops: CDR1 SGHDN, CDR2 FVKESK. The trim removed 3 bases at V and 1 base at J, leaving 14 bases unmatched. The DNA of the CDR3 is TGTGCCAGCAGCCATAACTGGGACAGCCATACCCCCCAAGAGACCCAGTACTTC. It yields the protein CASSHNWDSHTPQETQYF.

The chain carries TRBV27 and TRBJ1-6, with D maybe TRBD1 (5 bases). CDR3 length equals 17 residues. The V end lost 0 bases, the J end lost 6 bases, and 15 bases lay between the germline ends. Germline V lookup: CDR1 MNHEY, CDR2 SMNVEV (reference sequence). The chain's CDR3 is CASSLSVVGGGNSPLHF. The CDR3 nucleotides read TGTGCCAGCAGTTTATCAGTTGTAGGCGGGGGTAATTCACCCCTCCACTTT.

This sequence joins TRBV28 and TRBJ1-4; D is undetermined. Trimming stripped 1 base from V and 14 bases from J, with 17 bases between. The germline V gene has CDR1 MDHEN and CDR2 SYDVKM. This CDR3 is built from 14 residues. DNA for the CDR3: TGTGCCAGCAGTTTATCTTCGGTTCGAGGGATCCTGTTTTTT. Residues: CASSLSSVRGILFF.

J is TRBJ2-7 and V is TRBV9; 8 bases match TRBD1. The germline V gene has CDR1 SGDLS and CDR2 YYNGEE. Germline trimming cut 7 bases from V and 3 bases from J; bases unmatched to any gene: 0. CDR3 length equals 11 residues. The CDR3 loop is CASGQGYEQYF. The CDR3 DNA reads as TGTGCCAGCGGACAGGGCTACGAGCAGTACTTC.

This chain uses TRBV11-3 with TRBJ2-5; D uncertain. Germline assignment: CDR1 SGHNT and CDR2 YENEEA. V lost 2 bases, J lost 5 bases, and 15 bases lay in between. The CDR3 totals 15 residues. The CDR3 DNA sequence: TGTGCCAGCAGCTTATCCGGCAGCGCCACGGAGACCCAGTACTTC. Translated, it gives CASSLSGSATETQYF. The complete variable domain, with remaining parts taken from reference TRBV11-3 and TRBJ2-5, reads EAGVVQSPRYKIIEKKQPVAFWCNPISGHNTLYWYLQNLGQGPELLIRYENEEAVDDSQLPKDRFSAERLKGVDSTLKIQPAELGDSAVYLCASSLSGSATETQYFGPGTRLLVL.

This chain links TRBV29-1 with TRBJ1-1; D is uncertain. V lost 4 bases, J lost 0 bases, and 15 bases lay in between. This CDR3 region has 15 residues. The germline V gene encodes CDR1 SQVTM and CDR2 ANQGSEA. The CDR3 bases are TGCAGCGTTGTCTGGACTCGGACTTTGAACACTGAAGCTTTCTTT. This translates into CSVVWTRTLNTEAFF.

The count of this clone is one. This chain uses TRBV10-3 with TRBJ2-3, with 7 bases identical to TRBD2. CDR1 and CDR2 (germline): ENHRY, SYGVKD. The CDR3 sequence is 14 residues long. Unmatched junction bases numbered 2, after V lost 0 bases and J lost 5 bases. DNA for the CDR3: TGTGCCATCAGTGAGTCGATAGCGGGAGATACGCAGTATTTT. The encoded protein is CAISESIAGDTQYF.

The CDR3 DNA follows: TGTGCCAGCAGCTTGGGAGGTAGCGGGAGGGCCACAGATACGCAGTATTTT. Translating it yields CASSLGGSGRATDTQYF. The rearrangement joins TRBV5-4 to TRBJ2-3; 11 positions match TRBD2. Germline V gene lookup returns CDR1 SGHNT and CDR2 YYREEE (reference sequence). The CDR3 is 17 residues long. The V gene end was trimmed by 0 bases and the J gene end by 2 bases; junction bases not matched to a gene: 5.

This rearrangement joins TRBV19 to TRBJ2-7; 7 bases are a match to TRBD1. The CDR3 contains 14 residues. Trimming cost V 8 bases and J 2 bases; bases outside gene matches: 9. Germline V gene data show CDR1 as LNHDA and CDR2 as SQIVND (reference sequence). This CDR3 is CASANRGPPYEQYF. CDR3 nucleotides: TGTGCCAGTGCTAACAGGGGCCCTCCCTACGAGCAGTACTTC.

This sequence joins TRBV18 and TRBJ1-1; D gene uncertain. The CDR3 sequence is 14 residues long. The V gene's germline CDR1 is KGHSH and CDR2 LQKENI. Trimming stripped 0 bases from V and 8 bases from J, with 13 bases between. CDR3 sequence reads: CASSPPETRREAFF. The CDR3 coding sequence is TGTGCCAGCTCACCACCGGAGACCCGTAGAGAAGCTTTCTTT.

The V call is TRBV5-1, the J call TRBJ2-6; 8 bases line up with TRBD1. CDR3 length: 14 residues. With 1 base clipped from V and 9 bases from J, the junction kept 3 bases outside the gene matches. Germline values: CDR1 SGHRS, CDR2 YFSETQ. The CDR3 DNA is TGCGCCAGCAGCTTGACGGGGACAGGCAACGTCCTGACTTTC. As protein: CASSLTGTGNVLTF.

J is TRBJ1-1 and V is TRBV3-1 (or the pseudogene TRBV3-2), with 7 positions matching TRBD1. The J segment lost 0 bases and the V segment lost 4 bases, leaving 5 bases of the junction unmatched. CDR3 length: 15 residues. CDR1 is LGHDT, CDR2 YNNKEL, per germline (reference sequence). The CDR3 reads CASSRPGQLNTEAFF. CDR3 in DNA: TGTGCCAGCAGCCGACCGGGACAGTTGAACACTGAAGCTTTCTTT.

This clone was observed once. The J gene is TRBJ1-5, the V gene TRBV5-5; weak D call: TRBD1 (5 bases). Deletions cut 6 bases from V and 0 bases from J, with 16 bases between. The CDR3 loop spans 16 amino acids. Per the germline V gene, CDR1 is SGHKS and CDR2 is YYEKEE (reference sequence). CDR3 coding DNA: TGTGCCAGCACTCTCGGGTCGGGGGATAGCAATCAGCCCCAGCATTTT. This codes for CASTLGSGDSNQPQHF.

V usage is TRBV5-1 and J usage is TRBJ2-2; 8 bases fit TRBD2. V lost 4 bases, J lost 4 bases, and 6 bases stayed unmatched. In germline, CDR1 is SGHRS, CDR2 YFSETQ. The CDR3 consists of 15 residues. In nucleotides, the CDR3 is TGCGCCAGCAGCATTGGACTAGCTCCCACCGGGGAGCTGTTTTTT. Its translation: CASSIGLAPTGELFF.

About this clone: The same CDR3 arises from other DNA sequences in this sample as well. The chain carries TRBV27 and TRBJ2-5; the D gene is possibly TRBD2 (6 bases). The V gene lost 5 bases and the J gene lost 5 bases, with 15 bases spanning the gap. Germline V CDR1 and CDR2: MNHEY, SMNVEV (reference sequence). The CDR3 length is 14 residues. Here the CDR3 DNA reads TGTGCCAGCAGTCCCCGCACAGGAGGGGAGACCCAGTACTTC. Protein product: CASSPRTGGETQYF.

The rearrangement joins TRBV11-3 to TRBJ2-7; D is possibly TRBD2 (6 bases). Trimming took 5 bases from V and 5 from J, leaving 13 bases between them. Looked up from germline, CDR1 is SGHNT and CDR2 is YENEEA. The CDR3 consists of 13 residues. CDR3 bases: TGTGCCAGCAGCCCCCGGTGGGGGGACGAGCAGTACTTC. Residues: CASSPRWGDEQYF.

V gene TRBV6-5 combines with J gene TRBJ2-7; 7 bases map to TRBD2. J lost 1 base, V lost 6 bases, and 6 bases had no gene match. This CDR3 spans 14 amino acids. Per germline, CDR1 MNHEY and CDR2 SVGAGI. As DNA, the CDR3 is TGTGCCAGCAGGGTGCGGGAGCGGTCCTACGAGCAGTACTTC. Translation gives CASRVRERSYEQYF.

The rearrangement uses TRBV6-5 and TRBJ2-6, with D unresolved. Deletions cut 7 bases from V and 1 base from J, with 5 bases between. The CDR3 totals 13 residues. The germline CDR1 and CDR2 sequences are MNHEY and SVGAGI. Written as DNA, the CDR3 is TGTGCCAGCACCGCGTCTGGGGCCAACGTCCTGACTTTC. It codes for CASTASGANVLTF.

This rearrangement joins TRBV6-5 to TRBJ2-3; 8 nucleotides line up with TRBD1. CDR3 length: 16 amino acids. The V segment lost 2 bases and the J segment 5 bases; nucleotides outside the gene matches: 9. CDR1 and CDR2 (germline): MNHEY, SVGAGI. CDR3 sequence: CASSYSLQGVKDTQYF. CDR3 nucleotides: TGTGCCAGCAGTTACAGCCTACAGGGGGTGAAAGATACGCAGTATTTT.

The genes are TRBV5-1 and TRBJ2-7; 9 bases are shared with TRBD1. Trimming took 2 bases from V and 6 from J; bases not matched to a gene: 6. Germline CDR1 reads SGHRS; CDR2 reads YFSETQ. The CDR3 sequence is 14 residues long. The CDR3: CASSFRDRAAEQYF. The CDR3 DNA sequence: TGCGCCAGCAGCTTTCGGGACAGGGCCGCCGAGCAGTACTTC.

The CDR3 reads CASSLDGTGVWDIQYF. The CDR3 nucleotides are TGTGCCAGCAGCTTAGACGGGACAGGGGTTTGGGACATTCAGTACTTC. The chain links TRBV11-3 to TRBJ2-4; TRBD1 aligns across 10 bases. The junction had 7 bases not matched to a gene; V was cut back by 0 bases and J by 8 bases. CDR3 length: 16 residues. Germline CDR1 reads SGHNT; CDR2 reads YENEEA.

V gene TRBV6-2 or TRBV6-3 combines with J gene TRBJ1-5; D is undetermined. This CDR3 region has 13 residues. The V end was cut by 2 bases, the J end by 1 base, with 3 bases between. Germline CDR1 and CDR2: MNHEY and SVGEGT. The CDR3 bases are TGTGCCAGCAGTTACGGCAGCAATCAGCCCCAGCATTTT. Translation: CASSYGSNQPQHF.

The V and J genes are TRBV5-6 and TRBJ2-7, with 9 positions matching TRBD1. The germline V gene encodes CDR1 SGHDT and CDR2 YYEEEE. J gave up 6 bases and V 4 bases, and 8 bases lay outside the gene matches. The CDR3 has 14 residues. The CDR3 bases are TGTGCCAGCAGCGGAGACAGGGGGAAGGGCGAGCAGTACTTC. Translated, it gives CASSGDRGKGEQYF.

The chain carries TRBV11-3 and TRBJ2-1, with TRBD2 matching 8 bases. After removal of 1 base from V and 5 bases from J, the junction contained 10 bases not matched to a gene. This CDR3 has 17 residues. Germline V lookup: CDR1 SGHNT, CDR2 YENEEA. CDR3 in amino acids: CASSLGGQRELDNEQFF. DNA for the CDR3: TGTGCCAGCAGCTTAGGGGGGCAGCGGGAGCTCGACAATGAGCAGTTCTTC.

This sequence joins TRBV14 and TRBJ1-5; tentative D call: TRBD1 (6 bases). The V gene lost 6 bases and the J gene lost 6 bases, with 12 bases spanning the gap. This CDR3 is 13 amino acids long. Germline loops: CDR1 SGHDN, CDR2 FVKESK. The CDR3 sequence: CASSSGVLQPQHF. CDR3 DNA sequence: TGTGCCAGCAGTTCAGGGGTTCTTCAGCCCCAGCATTTT.